This TCR beta chain stems from a study of cytomegalovirus exposure and HLA in healthy donors. Notes on the study in general: Later genetic work tied a missense DCLRE1C variant to beta-chain V and J trimming.

The junction had 7 bases not matched to a gene; V was cut back by 2 bases and J by 5 bases. The CDR3 sequence is 16 residues long. From germline, CDR1 is MNHEY and CDR2 SVGAGI. In the case of this clone: Its matching antigen is unknown.

Use of 60 Vbeta and 13 Jbeta primers characterized the PCR. As originally analysed: An analysis performed later counted 81 million or so unique TCR beta chains (approximately 12 million of them shared). The data were produced by immunoSEQ multiplex PCR, yet TCRdb's version contains in-frame clones alone and is incomplete. The DNA was the basis for D and trimming; V, J and clone size are from that table. The table includes some 140,000 clones, approximately 79% detected once. This chain connects TRBV6-5 to TRBJ2-2; 8 bases are shared with TRBD1. Material: PBMCs. The source of this sequence is a woman in her forties or fifties in good health and CMV-seropositive. CDR3 coding DNA: TGTGCCAGCAGTTACCTCAGGGGGCGAGGGACCGGGGAGCTGTTTTTT. This translates into CASSYLRGRGTGELFF.